The 7 T cell receptor beta chains given below trace back to one sample, sequenced in a study of graft-versus-host responses after intestinal transplantation. The antigens of these receptors remain unknown. TCRdb keeps only in-frame clones here, not all; method: immunoSEQ multiplex PCR. The table lists over 75,000 clones, approximately 91% of them singletons. The sample in question was unstimulated CD4+ T cells sorted from spleen or lymph node cells, obtained before intestinal transplant. These TCRs come from a human donor who received an intestinal transplant.

The table lists this clone with a count of one. The V call is TRBV28, the J call TRBJ1-2; D is perhaps TRBD1 (5 bases). Germline V CDR1 and CDR2: MDHEN, SYDVKM. Trimming pared 6 bases from V and 7 bases from J, leaving 18 bases between. This CDR3 comprises 14 residues. The CDR3 region has the DNA TGTGCCAGCAGCCTTACCTCAGGGTATGTTGGCTACACCTTC. Amino acids: CASSLTSGYVGYTF.

The chain is built from TRBV30 and TRBJ2-1, with 14 bases aligning to TRBD2. Germline loops: CDR1 GTSNPN, CDR2 SVGIG (reference sequence). The J segment lost 3 bases and the V segment lost 3 bases, leaving 4 bases of the junction unmatched. The CDR3 has 16 amino acids. The CDR3 loop is CAWRGTSGGRYNEQFF. The DNA for the CDR3 is TGTGCCTGGAGGGGGACTAGCGGGGGCCGCTACAATGAGCAGTTCTTC.

The genes are TRBV5-1 and TRBJ1-1; 7 bases map to TRBD1. The CDR3 has 13 amino acids. Germline V gives CDR1 SGHRS, CDR2 YFSETQ. J gave up 4 bases and V 4 bases, and 4 bases lay outside the gene matches. CDR3 in DNA: TGCGCCAGCAGCCCCCCAGGGGGCACTGAAGCTTTCTTT. It specifies CASSPPGGTEAFF.

This chain uses TRBV9 with TRBJ1-2; 7 nucleotides agree with TRBD1. With 3 bases clipped from V and 4 bases from J, the junction kept 9 bases outside the gene matches. CDR3 size: 15 residues. Germline CDR1 SGDLS, CDR2 YYNGEE. CDR3 sequence reads: CASSARGRGAYGYTF. The CDR3 coding sequence is TGTGCCAGCAGCGCTAGGGGGCGAGGGGCCTATGGCTACACCTTC.

This sequence joins TRBV4-2 and TRBJ2-7; a weak D match, TRBD1 (6 bases). The CDR3 runs to 16 residues. The germline V gene encodes CDR1 LGHNA and CDR2 YNFKEQ. Trimming shortened V by 0 bases and J by 3 bases, and 15 bases separated the two germline ends. The CDR3 nucleotides are TGTGCCAGCAGCCAAGAGGGACACGTAGGAGACTACGAGCAGTACTTC. The encoded protein is CASSQEGHVGDYEQYF.

This chain uses TRBV7-9 with TRBJ1-2; D ambiguous. Germline V gene data show CDR1 as SEHNR and CDR2 as FQNEAQ (reference sequence). Trimming took 0 bases from V and 4 from J, leaving 12 bases between them. This CDR3 is built from 15 residues. The CDR3 protein is CASSLASAGIYGYTF. CDR3 DNA: TGTGCCAGCAGCTTAGCGTCGGCGGGCATCTATGGCTACACCTTC.

V and J are TRBV28 and TRBJ1-6; 7 positions agree with TRBD1. CDR1 MDHEN and CDR2 SYDVKM come from the germline V gene. Trimming cost V 6 bases and J 8 bases; bases outside gene matches: 7. The CDR3 totals 14 residues. CDR3 loop: CASRSTGAHSPLHF. CDR3 nucleotide sequence: TGTGCCAGCAGGTCCACAGGGGCCCATTCACCCCTCCACTTT.